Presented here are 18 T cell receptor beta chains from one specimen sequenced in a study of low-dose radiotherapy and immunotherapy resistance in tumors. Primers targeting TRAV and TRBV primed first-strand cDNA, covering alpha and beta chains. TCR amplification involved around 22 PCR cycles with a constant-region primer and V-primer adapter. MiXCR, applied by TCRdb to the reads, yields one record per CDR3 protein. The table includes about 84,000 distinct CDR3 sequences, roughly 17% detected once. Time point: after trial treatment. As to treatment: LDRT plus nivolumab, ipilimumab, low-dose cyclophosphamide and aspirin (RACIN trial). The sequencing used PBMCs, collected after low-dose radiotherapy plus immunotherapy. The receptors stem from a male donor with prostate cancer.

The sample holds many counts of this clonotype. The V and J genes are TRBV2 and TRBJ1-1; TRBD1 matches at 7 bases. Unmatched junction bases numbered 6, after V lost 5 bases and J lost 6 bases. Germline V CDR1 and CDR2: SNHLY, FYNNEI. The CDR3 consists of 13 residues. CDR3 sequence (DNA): TGTGCCAGCAGTCAGGGGGAGATTTCTGAAGCTTTCTTT. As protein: CASSQGEISEAFF.

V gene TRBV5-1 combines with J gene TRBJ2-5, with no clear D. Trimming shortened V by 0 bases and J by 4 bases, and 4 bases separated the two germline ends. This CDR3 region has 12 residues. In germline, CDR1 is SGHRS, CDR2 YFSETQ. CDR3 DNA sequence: TGCGCCAGCAGCTTGGAGCTAGAGACCCAGTACTTC. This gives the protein CASSLELETQYF.

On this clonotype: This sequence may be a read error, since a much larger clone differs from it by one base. CDR3 DNA: TGTGCCAGCAGCCAGGCAGGGGAGCAGTTCTTC. It is translated as CASSQAGEQFF. The gene calls are TRBV7-9 and TRBJ2-1, with TRBD1 as a possible D gene (5 bases). The CDR3 is 11 amino acids. Trimming took off 5 bases at V and 10 bases at J, with 9 bases between the two ends. CDR1 is SEHNR, CDR2 FQNEAQ, per germline (reference sequence).

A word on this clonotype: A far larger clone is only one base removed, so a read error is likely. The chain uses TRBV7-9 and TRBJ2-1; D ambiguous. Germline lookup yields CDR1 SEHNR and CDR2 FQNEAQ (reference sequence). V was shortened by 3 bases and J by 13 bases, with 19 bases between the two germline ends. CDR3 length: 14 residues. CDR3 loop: CASSLWEGQETQFF. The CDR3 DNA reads TGTGCCAGCAGCTTGTGGGAAGGGCAAGAGACCCAGTTCTTC. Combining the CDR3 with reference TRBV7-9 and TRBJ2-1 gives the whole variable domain DTGVSQNPRHKITKRGQNVTFRCDPISEHNRLYWYRQTLGQGPEFLTYFQNEAQLEKSRLLSDRFSAERPKGSFSTLEIQRTEQGDSAMYLCASSLWEGQETQFFGPGTRLTVL.

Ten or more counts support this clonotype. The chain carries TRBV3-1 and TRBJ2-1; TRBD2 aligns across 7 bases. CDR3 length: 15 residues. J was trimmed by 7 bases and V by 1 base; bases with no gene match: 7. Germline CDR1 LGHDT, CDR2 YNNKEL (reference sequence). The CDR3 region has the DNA TGTGCCAGCAGCCAAGCAACTCTGGGAGGGAATGAGCAGTTCTTC. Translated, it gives CASSQATLGGNEQFF.

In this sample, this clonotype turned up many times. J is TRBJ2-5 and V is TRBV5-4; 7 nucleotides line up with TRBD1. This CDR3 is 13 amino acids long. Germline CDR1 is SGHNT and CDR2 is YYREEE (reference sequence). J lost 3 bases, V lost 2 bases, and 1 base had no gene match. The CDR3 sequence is CASSLGQEETQYF. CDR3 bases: TGTGCCAGCAGCTTAGGACAGGAAGAGACCCAGTACTTC. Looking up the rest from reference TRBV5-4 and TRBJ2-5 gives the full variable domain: ETGVTQSPTHLIKTRGQQVTLRCSSQSGHNTVSWYQQALGQGPQFIFQYYREEENGRGNFPPRFSGLQFPNYSSELNVNALELDDSALYLCASSLGQEETQYFGPGTRLLVL.

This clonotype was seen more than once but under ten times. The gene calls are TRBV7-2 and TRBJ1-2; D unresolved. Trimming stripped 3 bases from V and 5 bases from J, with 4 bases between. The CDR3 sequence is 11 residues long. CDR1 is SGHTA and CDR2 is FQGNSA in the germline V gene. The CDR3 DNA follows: TGTGCCAGCAGCTTTGTTTATGGCTACACCTTC. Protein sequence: CASSFVYGYTF.

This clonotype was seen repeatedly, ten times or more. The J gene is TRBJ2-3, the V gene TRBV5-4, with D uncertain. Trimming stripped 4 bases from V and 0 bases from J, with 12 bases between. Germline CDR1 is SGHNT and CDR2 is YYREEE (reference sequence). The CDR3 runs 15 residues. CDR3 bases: TGTGCCAGCAGCCAAGACCAGCCTAGCACAGATACGCAGTATTTT. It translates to CASSQDQPSTDTQYF.

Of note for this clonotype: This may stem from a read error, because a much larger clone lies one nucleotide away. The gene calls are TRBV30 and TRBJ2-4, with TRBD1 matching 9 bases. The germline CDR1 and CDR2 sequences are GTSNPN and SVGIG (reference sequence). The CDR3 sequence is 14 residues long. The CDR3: CAWSPGTGQNILYF. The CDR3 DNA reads TGTGCCTGGAGTCCCGGGACAGGGCAAAACATTCTGTACTTC.

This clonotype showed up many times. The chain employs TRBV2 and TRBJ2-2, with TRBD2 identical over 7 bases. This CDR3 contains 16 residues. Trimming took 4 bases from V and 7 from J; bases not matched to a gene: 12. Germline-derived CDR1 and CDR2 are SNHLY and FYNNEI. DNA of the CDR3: TGTGCCAGCAGTGTCTATGAGGGAGGGTCCGGCGGGGAGCTGTTTTTT. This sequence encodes CASSVYEGGSGGELFF.

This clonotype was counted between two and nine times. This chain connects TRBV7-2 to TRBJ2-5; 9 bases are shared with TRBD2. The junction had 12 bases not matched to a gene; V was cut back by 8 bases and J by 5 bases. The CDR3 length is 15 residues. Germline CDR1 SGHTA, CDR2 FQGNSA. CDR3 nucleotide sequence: TGTGCCAGCGGGGCGGGAGGGCCGTCAGGCGAGACCCAGTACTTC. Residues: CASGAGGPSGETQYF.

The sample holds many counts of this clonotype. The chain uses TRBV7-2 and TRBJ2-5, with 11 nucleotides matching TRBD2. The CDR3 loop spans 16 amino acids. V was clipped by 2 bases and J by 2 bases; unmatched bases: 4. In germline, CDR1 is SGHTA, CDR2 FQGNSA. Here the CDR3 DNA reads TGTGCCAGCAGCTTACTGAGACTAGCGGGGCAAGAGACCCAGTACTTC. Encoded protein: CASSLLRLAGQETQYF.

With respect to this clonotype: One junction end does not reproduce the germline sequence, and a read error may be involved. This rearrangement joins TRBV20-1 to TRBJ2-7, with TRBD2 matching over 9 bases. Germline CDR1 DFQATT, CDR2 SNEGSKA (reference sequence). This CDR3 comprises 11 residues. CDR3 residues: CSSSGTYEQYF. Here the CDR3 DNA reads TGTAGTTCTAGCGGGACTTACGAGCAGTACTTC.

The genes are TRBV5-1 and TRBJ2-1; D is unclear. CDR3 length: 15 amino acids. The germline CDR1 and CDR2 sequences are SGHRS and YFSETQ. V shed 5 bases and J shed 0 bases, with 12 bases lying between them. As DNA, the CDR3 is TGCGCCAGCAGTACCGGTTCAAGCTCCTACAATGAGCAGTTCTTC. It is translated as CASSTGSSSYNEQFF.

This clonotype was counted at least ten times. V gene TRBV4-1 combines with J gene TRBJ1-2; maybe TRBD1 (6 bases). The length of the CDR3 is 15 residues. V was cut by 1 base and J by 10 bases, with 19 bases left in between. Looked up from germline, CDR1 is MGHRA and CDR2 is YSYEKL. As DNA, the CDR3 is TGCGCCAGCAGCCAAGCAAACAGGGATTTCGGTGACTACACCTTC. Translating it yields CASSQANRDFGDYTF.

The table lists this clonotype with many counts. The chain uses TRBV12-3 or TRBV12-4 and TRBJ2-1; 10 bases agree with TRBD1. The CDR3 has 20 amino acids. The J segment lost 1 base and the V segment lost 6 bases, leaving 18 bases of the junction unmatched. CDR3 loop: CASSPLSGTGVLLSYNEQFF. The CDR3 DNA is TGTGCCAGCAGCCCGCTCTCTGGGACAGGGGTCCTCCTATCCTACAATGAGCAGTTCTTC.

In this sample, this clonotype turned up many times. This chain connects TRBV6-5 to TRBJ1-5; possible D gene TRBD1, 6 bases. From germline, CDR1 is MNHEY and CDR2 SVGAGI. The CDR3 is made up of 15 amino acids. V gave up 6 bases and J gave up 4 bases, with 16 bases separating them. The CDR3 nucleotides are TGTGCCAGCAGACCAACAGGACAGTCAAATCAGCCCCAGCATTTT. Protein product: CASRPTGQSNQPQHF.

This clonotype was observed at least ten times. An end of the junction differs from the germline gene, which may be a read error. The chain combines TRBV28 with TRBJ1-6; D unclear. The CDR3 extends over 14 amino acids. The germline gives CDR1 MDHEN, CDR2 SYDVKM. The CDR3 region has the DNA TGTGCCAGCAGTTTCATAGGGTATAACTCACCCCTCCACTTT. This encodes CASSFIGYNSPLHF.